This T cell receptor (beta chain) was obtained from a study of blood T cell repertoires in COVID-19. Background on the study: The origin of the acute and convalescent COVID-19 samples was the United States, Italy and Spain.

Trimming took off 5 bases at V and 0 bases at J, with 22 bases between the two ends. Looked up from germline, CDR1 is LNHDA and CDR2 is SQIVND (reference sequence). This CDR3 comprises 18 residues. Using immunoSEQ multiplex PCR, the repertoire was profiled, and TCRdb retains in-frame clones only, with some absent. Among hundreds of thousands of clones listed, more than 75% were seen once. The chain couples TRBV19 to TRBJ1-1; no clear D gene. Material for sequencing was peripheral blood. The receptor was derived from a woman in her fifties or sixties with COVID-19, enrolled during active disease. The chain's CDR3 is CASSPNPGSAEMNTEAFF. CDR3 nucleotides: TGTGCCAGTAGTCCCAACCCGGGGTCGGCAGAAATGAACACTGAAGCTTTCTTT.